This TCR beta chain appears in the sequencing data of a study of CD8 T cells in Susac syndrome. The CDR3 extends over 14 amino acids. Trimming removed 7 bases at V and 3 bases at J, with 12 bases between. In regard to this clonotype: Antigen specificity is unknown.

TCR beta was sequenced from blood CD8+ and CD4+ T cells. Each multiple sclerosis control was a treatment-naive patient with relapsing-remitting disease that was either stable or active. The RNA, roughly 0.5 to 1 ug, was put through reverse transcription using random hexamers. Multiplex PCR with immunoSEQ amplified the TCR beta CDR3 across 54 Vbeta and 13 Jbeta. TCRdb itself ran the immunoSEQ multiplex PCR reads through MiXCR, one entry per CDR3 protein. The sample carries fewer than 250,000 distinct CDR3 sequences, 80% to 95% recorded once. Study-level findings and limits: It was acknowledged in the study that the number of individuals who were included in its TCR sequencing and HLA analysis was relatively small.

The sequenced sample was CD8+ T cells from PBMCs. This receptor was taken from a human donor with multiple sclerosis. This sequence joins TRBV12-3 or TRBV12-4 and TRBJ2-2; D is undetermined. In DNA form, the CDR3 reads TGTGCCAGCACTCCTCTGGGCTACACCGGGGAGCTGTTTTTT. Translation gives CASTPLGYTGELFF.